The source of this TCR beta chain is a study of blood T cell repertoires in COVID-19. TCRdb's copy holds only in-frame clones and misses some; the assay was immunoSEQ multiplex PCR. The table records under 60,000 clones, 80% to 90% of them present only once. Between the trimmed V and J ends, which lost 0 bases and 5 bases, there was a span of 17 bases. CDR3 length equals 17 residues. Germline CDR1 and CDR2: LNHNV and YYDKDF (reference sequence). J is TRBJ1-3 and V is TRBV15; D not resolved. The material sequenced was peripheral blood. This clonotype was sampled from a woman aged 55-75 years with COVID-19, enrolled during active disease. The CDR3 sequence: CATSRDLGPGRRNTIYF. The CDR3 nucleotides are TGTGCCACCAGCAGAGATTTGGGCCCCGGAAGGAGAAACACCATATATTTT.